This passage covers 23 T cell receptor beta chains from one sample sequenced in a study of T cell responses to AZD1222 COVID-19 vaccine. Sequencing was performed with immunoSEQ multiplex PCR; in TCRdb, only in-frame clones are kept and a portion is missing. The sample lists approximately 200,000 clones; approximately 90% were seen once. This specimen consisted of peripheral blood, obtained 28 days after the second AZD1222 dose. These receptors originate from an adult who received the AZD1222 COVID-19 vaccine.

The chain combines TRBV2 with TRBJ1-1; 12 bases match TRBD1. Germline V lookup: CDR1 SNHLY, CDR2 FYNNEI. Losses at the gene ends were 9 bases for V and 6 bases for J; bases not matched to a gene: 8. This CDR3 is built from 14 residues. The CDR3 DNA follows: TGTGCCAGATTCGGGACAGGGGGCGTTGCTGAAGCTTTCTTT. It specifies CARFGTGGVAEAFF.

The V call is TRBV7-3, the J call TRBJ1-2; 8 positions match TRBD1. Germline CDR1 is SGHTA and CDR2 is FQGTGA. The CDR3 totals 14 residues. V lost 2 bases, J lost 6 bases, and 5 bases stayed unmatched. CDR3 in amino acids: CASSLDGQGNGYTF. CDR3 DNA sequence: TGTGCCAGCAGCTTAGATGGACAGGGCAATGGCTACACCTTC.

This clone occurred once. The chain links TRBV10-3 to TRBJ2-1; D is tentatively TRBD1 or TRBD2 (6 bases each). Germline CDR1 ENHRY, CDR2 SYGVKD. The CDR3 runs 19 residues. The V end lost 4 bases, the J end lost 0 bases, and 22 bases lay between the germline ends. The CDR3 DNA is TGTGCCATCAGTGTGATAAGACTAGGGGGGTTTAGCTCCTACAATGAGCAGTTCTTC. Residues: CAISVIRLGGFSSYNEQFF.

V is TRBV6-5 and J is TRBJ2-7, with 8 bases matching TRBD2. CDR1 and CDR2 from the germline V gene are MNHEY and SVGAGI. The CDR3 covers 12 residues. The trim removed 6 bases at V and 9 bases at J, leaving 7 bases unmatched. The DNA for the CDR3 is TGTGCCAGCAGGGCGGGGGGTGTAGGGCAGTACTTC. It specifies CASRAGGVGQYF.

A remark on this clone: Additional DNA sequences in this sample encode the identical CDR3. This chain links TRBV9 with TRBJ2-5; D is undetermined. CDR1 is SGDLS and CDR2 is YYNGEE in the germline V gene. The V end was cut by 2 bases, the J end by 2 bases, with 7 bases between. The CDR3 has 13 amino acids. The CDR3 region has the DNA TGTGCCAGCAGCGTGGGTCCACAAGAGACCCAGTACTTC. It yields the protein CASSVGPQETQYF. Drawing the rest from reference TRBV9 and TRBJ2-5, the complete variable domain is DSGVTQTPKHLITATGQRVTLRCSPRSGDLSVYWYQQSLDQGLQFLIQYYNGEERAKGNILERFSAQQFPDLHSELNLSSLELGDSALYFCASSVGPQETQYFGPGTRLLVL.

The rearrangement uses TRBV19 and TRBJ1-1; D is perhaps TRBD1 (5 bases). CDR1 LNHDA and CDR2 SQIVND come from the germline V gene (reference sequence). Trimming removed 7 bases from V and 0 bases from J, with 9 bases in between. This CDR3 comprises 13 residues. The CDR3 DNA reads TGTGCCAGTATGGGGACGGTGAACACTGAAGCTTTCTTT. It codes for CASMGTVNTEAFF. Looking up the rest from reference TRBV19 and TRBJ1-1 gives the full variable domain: DGGITQSPKYLFRKEGQNVTLSCEQNLNHDAMYWYRQDPGQGLRLIYYSQIVNDFQKGDIAEGYSVSREKKESFPLTVTSAQKNPTAFYLCASMGTVNTEAFFGQGTRLTVV.

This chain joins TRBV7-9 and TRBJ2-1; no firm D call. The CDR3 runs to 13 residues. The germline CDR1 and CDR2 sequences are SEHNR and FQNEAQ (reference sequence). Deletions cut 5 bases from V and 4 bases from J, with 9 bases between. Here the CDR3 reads CASSPFSYNEQFF. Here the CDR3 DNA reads TGTGCCAGCAGCCCGTTTTCGTACAATGAGCAGTTCTTC.

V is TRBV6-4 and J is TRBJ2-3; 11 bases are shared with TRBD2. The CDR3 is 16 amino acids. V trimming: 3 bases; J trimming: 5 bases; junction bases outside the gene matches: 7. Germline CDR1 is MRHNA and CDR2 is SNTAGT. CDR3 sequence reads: CASSELAGDGIDTQYF. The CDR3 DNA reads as TGTGCCAGCAGTGAACTAGCGGGAGATGGTATAGATACGCAGTATTTT.

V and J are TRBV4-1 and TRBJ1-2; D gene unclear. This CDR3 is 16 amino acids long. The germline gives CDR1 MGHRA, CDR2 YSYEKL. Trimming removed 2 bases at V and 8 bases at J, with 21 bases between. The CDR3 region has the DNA TGCGCCAGCAGCCAACCCCCCATCACTGCGCCGGCGGGCTACACCTTC. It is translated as CASSQPPITAPAGYTF.

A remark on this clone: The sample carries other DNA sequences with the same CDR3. As DNA, the CDR3 is TGCAGTGCTAGGGGGGGCTACGAGCAGTACTTC. It encodes CSARGGYEQYF. The chain links TRBV20-1 to TRBJ2-7, with D possibly being TRBD2 (6 bases). Germline V gives CDR1 DFQATT, CDR2 SNEGSKA (reference sequence). The V gene lost 3 bases and the J gene lost 3 bases, with 6 bases spanning the gap. The CDR3 is 11 amino acids.

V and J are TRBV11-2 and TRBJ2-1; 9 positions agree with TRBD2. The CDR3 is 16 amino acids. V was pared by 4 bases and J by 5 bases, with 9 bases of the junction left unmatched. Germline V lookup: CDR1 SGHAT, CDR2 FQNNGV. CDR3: CASSSPPGTSHNEQFF. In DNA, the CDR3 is TGTGCCAGCAGCTCCCCCCCCGGGACTAGCCACAATGAGCAGTTCTTC.

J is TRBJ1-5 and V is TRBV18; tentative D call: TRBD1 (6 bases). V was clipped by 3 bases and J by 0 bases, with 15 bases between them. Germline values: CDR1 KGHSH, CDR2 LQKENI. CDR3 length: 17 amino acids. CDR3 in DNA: TGTGCCAGCTCACCGACCCGAGGAGGGGGTAGCAATCAGCCCCAGCATTTT. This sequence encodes CASSPTRGGGSNQPQHF.

The CDR3 loop reads CARSLPPARNEKLFF. The CDR3 DNA reads as TGTGCCAGAAGTCTCCCGCCCGCCCGTAATGAAAAACTGTTTTTT. The J gene is TRBJ1-4, the V gene TRBV5-3, with unresolved D. TRBV5-3 is filed as an ORF, its function uncertain. The V end lost 5 bases, the J end lost 4 bases, and 15 bases lay between the germline ends. The length of the CDR3 is 15 residues.

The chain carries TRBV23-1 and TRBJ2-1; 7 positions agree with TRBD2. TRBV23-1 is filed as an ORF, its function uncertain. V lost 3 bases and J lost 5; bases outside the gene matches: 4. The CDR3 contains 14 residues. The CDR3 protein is CASSHRGEDNEQFF. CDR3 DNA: TGCGCCAGCAGTCATCGGGGGGAGGACAATGAGCAGTTCTTC.

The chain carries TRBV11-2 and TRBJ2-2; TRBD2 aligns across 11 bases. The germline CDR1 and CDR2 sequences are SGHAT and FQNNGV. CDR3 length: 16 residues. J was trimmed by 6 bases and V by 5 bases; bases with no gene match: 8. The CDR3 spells CASSLILAGAAGELFF. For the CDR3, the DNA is TGTGCCAGCAGCCTAATACTAGCGGGAGCTGCCGGGGAGCTGTTTTTT.

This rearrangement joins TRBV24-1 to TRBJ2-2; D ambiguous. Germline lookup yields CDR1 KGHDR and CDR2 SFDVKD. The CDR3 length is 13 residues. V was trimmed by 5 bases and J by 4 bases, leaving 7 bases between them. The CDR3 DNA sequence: TGTGCCACCAGTGGCGCAGGCACCGGGGAGCTGTTTTTT. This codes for CATSGAGTGELFF.

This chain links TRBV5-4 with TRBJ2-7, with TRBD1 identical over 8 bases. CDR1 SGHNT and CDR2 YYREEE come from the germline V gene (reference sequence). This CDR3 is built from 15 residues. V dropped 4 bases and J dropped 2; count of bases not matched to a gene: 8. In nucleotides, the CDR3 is TGTGCCAGCAGCCCAAACCCGGGACAGGCCTACGAGCAGTACTTC. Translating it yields CASSPNPGQAYEQYF. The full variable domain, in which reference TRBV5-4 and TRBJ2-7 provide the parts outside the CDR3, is ETGVTQSPTHLIKTRGQQVTLRCSSQSGHNTVSWYQQALGQGPQFIFQYYREEENGRGNFPPRFSGLQFPNYSSELNVNALELDDSALYLCASSPNPGQAYEQYFGPGTRLTVT.

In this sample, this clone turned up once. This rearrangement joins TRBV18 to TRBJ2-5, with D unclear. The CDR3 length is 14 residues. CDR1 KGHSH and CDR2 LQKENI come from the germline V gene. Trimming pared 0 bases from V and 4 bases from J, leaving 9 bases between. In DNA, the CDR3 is TGTGCCAGCTCACCACCGGGCAGTCGAGAGACCCAGTACTTC. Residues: CASSPPGSRETQYF.

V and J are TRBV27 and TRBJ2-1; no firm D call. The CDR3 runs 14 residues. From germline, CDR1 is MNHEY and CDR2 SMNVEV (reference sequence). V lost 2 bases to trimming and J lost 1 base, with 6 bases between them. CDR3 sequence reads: CASSLLQSYNEQFF. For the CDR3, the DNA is TGTGCCAGCAGTTTACTGCAGTCCTACAATGAGCAGTTCTTC.

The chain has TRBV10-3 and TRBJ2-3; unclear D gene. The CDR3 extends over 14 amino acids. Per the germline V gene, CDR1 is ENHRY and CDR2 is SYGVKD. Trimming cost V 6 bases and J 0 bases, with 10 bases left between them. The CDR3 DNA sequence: TGTGCCATCAGAGGCGGCCTTAGCACAGATACGCAGTATTTT. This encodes CAIRGGLSTDTQYF.

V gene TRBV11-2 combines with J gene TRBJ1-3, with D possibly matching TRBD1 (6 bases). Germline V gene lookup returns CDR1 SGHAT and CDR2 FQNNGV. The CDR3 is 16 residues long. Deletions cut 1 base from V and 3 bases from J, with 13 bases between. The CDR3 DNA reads TGTGCCAGCAGCTTAGGTACAGGGCTGGGTGGAAACACCATATATTTT. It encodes CASSLGTGLGGNTIYF.

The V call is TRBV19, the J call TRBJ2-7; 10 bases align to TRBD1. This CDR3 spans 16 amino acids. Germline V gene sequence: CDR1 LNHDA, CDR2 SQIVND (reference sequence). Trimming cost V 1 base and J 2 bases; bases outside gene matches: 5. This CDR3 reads CASSIAGTGVPYEQYF. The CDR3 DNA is TGTGCCAGTAGTATAGCGGGGACAGGGGTCCCCTACGAGCAGTACTTC.

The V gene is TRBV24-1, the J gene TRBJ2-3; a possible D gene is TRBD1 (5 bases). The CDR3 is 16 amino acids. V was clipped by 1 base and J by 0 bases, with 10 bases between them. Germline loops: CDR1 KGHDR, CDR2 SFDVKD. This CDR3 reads CATSDLTGSSTDTQYF. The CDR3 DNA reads TGTGCCACCAGTGATTTAACAGGCTCTAGCACAGATACGCAGTATTTT.